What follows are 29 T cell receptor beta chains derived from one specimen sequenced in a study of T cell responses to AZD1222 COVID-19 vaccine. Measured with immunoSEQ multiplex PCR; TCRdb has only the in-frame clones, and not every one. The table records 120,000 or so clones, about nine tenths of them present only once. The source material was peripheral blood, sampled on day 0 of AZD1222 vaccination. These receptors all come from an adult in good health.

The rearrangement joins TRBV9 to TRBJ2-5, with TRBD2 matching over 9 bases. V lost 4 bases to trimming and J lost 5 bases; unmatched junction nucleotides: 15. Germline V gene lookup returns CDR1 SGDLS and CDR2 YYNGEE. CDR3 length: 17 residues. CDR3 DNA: TGTGCCAGCAGCCCCCGGGAGCTAGCGGGGAGAGGGGAGACCCAGTACTTC. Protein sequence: CASSPRELAGRGETQYF.

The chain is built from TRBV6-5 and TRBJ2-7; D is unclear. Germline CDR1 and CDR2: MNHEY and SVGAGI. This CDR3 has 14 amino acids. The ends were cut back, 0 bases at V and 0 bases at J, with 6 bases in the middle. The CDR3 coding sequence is TGTGCCAGCAGTTACTCGGGCAGCTCCTACGAGCAGTACTTC. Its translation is CASSYSGSSYEQYF.

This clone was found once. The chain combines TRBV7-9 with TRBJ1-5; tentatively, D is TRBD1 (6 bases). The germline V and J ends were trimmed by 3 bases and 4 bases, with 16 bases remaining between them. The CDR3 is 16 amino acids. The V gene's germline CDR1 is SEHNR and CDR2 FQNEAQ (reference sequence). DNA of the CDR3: TGTGCCAGCAGCTTTGCGGGGGGCGCAGTGAATCAGCCCCAGCATTTT. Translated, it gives CASSFAGGAVNQPQHF.

CDR3 sequence reads: CASSIQGGSTGDEQYF. As DNA, the CDR3 is TGTGCCAGCAGCATCCAGGGGGGGTCTACAGGAGACGAGCAGTACTTC. This chain uses TRBV7-2 with TRBJ2-7; D could derive from TRBD1 or TRBD2 (7 bases each). The V end was cut by 5 bases, the J end by 5 bases, with 22 bases between. This CDR3 comprises 16 residues. Germline CDR1 is SGHTA and CDR2 is FQGNSA.

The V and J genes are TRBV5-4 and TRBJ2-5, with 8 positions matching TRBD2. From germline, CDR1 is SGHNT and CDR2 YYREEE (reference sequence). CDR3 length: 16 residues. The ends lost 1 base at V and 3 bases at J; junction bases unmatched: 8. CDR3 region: CASSLRGGNGKETQYF. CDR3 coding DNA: TGTGCCAGCAGCTTGCGGGGGGGTAACGGGAAAGAGACCCAGTACTTC.

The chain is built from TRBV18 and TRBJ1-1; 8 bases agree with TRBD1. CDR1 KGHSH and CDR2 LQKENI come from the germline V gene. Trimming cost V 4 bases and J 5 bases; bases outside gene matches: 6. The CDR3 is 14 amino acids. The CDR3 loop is CASSLGTGGTEAFF. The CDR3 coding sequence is TGTGCCAGCTCACTGGGGACAGGTGGAACTGAAGCTTTCTTT.

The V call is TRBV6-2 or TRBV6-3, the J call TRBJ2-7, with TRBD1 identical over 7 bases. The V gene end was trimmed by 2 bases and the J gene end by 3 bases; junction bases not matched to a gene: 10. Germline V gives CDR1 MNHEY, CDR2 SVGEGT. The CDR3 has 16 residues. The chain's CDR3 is CASSYEKGAKNYEQYF. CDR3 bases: TGTGCCAGCAGTTACGAGAAGGGGGCGAAGAACTACGAGCAGTACTTC.

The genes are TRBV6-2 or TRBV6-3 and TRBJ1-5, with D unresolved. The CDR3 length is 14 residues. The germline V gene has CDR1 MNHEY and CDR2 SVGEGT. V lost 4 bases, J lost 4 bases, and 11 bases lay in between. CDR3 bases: TGTGCCAGCAGTTCAACGAGTTTTAATCAGCCCCAGCATTTT. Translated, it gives CASSSTSFNQPQHF.

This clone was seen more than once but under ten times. The CDR3 spells CAGYRDRYTF. The CDR3 nucleotides are TGTGCCGGTTACAGGGACCGCTACACCTTC. The V call is TRBV30, the J call TRBJ1-2, with D perhaps TRBD1 (6 bases). CDR3 length: 10 amino acids. The ends were cut back, 8 bases at V and 9 bases at J, with 13 bases in the middle. Germline-derived CDR1 and CDR2 are GTSNPN and SVGIG (reference sequence).

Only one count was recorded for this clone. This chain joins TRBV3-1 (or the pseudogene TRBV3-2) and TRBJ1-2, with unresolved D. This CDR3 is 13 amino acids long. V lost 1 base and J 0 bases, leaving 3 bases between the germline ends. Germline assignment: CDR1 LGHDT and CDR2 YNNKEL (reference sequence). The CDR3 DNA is TGTGCCAGCAGCCAAGGGGCTAACTATGGCTACACCTTC. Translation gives CASSQGANYGYTF.

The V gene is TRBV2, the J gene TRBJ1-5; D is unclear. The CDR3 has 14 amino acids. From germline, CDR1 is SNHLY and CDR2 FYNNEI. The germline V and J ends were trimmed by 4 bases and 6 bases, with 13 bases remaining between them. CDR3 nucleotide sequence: TGTGCCAGCAGTGGCGGCCCTCTGGGTCAGCCCCAGCATTTT. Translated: CASSGGPLGQPQHF.

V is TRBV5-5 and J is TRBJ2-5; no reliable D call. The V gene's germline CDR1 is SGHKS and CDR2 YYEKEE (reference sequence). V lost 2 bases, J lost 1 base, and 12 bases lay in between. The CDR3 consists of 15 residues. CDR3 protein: CASSLDVSVQETQYF. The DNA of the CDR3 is TGTGCCAGCAGCTTAGACGTGTCGGTCCAAGAGACCCAGTACTTC.

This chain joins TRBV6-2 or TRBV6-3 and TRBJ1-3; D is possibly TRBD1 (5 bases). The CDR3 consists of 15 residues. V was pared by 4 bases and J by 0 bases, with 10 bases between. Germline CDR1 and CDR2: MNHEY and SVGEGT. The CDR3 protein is CASSFGHGSGNTIYF. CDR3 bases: TGTGCCAGCAGTTTCGGACACGGCTCTGGAAACACCATATATTTT.

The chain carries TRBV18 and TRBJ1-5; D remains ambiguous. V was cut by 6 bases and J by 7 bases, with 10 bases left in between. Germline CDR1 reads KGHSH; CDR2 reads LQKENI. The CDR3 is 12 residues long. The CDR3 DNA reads TGTGCCAGCTCGCAGGATCTGCAGCCCCAGCATTTT. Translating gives CASSQDLQPQHF.

Here the CDR3 reads CASSEDPTQPESSYEQYF. The CDR3, as DNA: TGTGCCAGCAGTGAAGACCCGACTCAACCTGAGAGCTCCTACGAGCAGTACTTC. The chain couples TRBV2 to TRBJ2-7; D gene ambiguous. Looked up from germline, CDR1 is SNHLY and CDR2 is FYNNEI. V shed 1 base and J shed 0 bases, with 19 bases lying between them. This CDR3 is built from 18 residues.

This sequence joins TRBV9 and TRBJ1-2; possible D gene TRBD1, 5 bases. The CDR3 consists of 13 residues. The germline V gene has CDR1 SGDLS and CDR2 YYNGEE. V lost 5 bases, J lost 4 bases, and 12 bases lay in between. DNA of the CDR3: TGTGCCAGCAGGGGGGACGGCAGCTATGGCTACACCTTC. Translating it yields CASRGDGSYGYTF.

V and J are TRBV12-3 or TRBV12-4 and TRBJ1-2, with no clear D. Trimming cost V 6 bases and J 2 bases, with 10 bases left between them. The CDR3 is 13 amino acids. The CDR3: CASRDPGNYGYTF. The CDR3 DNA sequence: TGTGCCAGCAGGGACCCGGGAAACTATGGCTACACCTTC.

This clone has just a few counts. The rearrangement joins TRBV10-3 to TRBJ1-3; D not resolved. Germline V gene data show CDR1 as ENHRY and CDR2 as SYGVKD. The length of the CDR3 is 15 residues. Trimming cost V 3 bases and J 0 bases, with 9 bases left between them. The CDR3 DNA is TGTGCCATCAGTGATTTACGGAGCTCTGGAAACACCATATATTTT. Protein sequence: CAISDLRSSGNTIYF.

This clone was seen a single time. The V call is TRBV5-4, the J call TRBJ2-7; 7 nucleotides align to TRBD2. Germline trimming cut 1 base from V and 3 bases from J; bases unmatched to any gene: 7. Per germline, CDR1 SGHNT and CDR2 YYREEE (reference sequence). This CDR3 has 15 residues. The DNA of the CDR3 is TGTGCCAGCAGCTTGCCTCTAGGGGAGGGCTACGAGCAGTACTTC. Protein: CASSLPLGEGYEQYF.

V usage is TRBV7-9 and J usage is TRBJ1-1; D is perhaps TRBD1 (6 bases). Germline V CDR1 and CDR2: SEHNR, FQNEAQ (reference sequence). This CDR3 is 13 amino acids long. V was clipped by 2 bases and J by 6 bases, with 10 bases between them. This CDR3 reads CASSLPGGAEAFF. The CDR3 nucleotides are TGTGCCAGCAGCTTACCCGGGGGCGCTGAAGCTTTCTTT.

The CDR3 nucleotides read TGTGCCAGCAGTTACTCGATGGGCAGGGGTTATCAGCCCCAGCATTTT. It translates to CASSYSMGRGYQPQHF. The J gene is TRBJ1-5, the V gene TRBV6-2 or TRBV6-3, with D tentatively TRBD1 (6 bases). Trimming stripped 0 bases from V and 5 bases from J, with 14 bases between. This CDR3 spans 16 amino acids. Germline-derived CDR1 and CDR2 are MNHEY and SVGEGT.

CDR3 in DNA: TGTGCCAGCAGATCCGGGACAGGGGGCGGCGAGCAGTACTTC. Protein product: CASRSGTGGGEQYF. V and J are TRBV5-6 and TRBJ2-7; 12 bases are shared with TRBD1. V was clipped by 5 bases and J by 6 bases; unmatched bases: 6. Germline loops: CDR1 SGHDT, CDR2 YYEEEE. The CDR3 runs to 14 residues.

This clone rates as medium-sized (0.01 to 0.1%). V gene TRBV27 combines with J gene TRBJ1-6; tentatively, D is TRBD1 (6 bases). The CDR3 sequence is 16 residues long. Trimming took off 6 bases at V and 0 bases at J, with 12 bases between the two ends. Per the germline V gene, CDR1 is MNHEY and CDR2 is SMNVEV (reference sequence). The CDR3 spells CASRGGGSSYNSPLHF. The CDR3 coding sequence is TGTGCCAGCAGGGGAGGGGGGAGCTCCTATAATTCACCCCTCCACTTT.

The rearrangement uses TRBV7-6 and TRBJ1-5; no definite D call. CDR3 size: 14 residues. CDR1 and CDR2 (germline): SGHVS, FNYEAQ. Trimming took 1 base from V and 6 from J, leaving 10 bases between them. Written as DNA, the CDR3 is TGTGCCAGCAGCTTAGATGCGGTCGGTCAGCCCCAGCATTTT. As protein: CASSLDAVGQPQHF.

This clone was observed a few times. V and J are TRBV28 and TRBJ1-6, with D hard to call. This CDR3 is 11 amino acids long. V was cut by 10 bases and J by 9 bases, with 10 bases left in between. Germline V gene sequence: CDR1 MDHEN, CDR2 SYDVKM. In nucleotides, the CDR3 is TGTGCCACCTGTGCCCGTTCACCCCTCCACTTT. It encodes CATCARSPLHF.

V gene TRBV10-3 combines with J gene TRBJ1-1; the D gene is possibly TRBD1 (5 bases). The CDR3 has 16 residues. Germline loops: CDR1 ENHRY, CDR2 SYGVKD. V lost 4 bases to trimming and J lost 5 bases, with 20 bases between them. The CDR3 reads CAISAPTGTTGTEAFF. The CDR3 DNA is TGTGCCATCAGTGCACCCACCGGGACCACCGGGACTGAAGCTTTCTTT.

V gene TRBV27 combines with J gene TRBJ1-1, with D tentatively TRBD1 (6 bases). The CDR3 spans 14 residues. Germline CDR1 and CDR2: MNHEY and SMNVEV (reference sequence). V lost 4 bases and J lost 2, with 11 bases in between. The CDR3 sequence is CASSWGTSNTEAFF. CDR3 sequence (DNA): TGTGCCAGCAGTTGGGGGACAAGCAACACTGAAGCTTTCTTT.

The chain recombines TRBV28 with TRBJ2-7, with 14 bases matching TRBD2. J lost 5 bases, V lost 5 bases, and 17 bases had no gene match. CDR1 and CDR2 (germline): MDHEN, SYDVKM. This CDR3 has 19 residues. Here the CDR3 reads CASSADILTSGGAKNEQYF. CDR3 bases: TGTGCCAGCAGTGCGGACATATTGACTAGCGGGGGGGCTAAGAACGAGCAGTACTTC. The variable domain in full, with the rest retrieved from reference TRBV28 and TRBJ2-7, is DVKVTQSSRYLVKRTGEKVFLECVQDMDHENMFWYRQDPGLGLRLIYFSYDVKMKEKGDIPEGYSVSREKKERFSLILESASTNQTSMYLCASSADILTSGGAKNEQYFGPGTRLTVT.

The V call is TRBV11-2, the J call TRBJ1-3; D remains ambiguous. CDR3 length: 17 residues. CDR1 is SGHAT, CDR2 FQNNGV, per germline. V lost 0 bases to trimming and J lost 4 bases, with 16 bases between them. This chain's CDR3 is CASSLDRVSVSGNTIYF. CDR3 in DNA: TGTGCCAGCAGCTTAGATCGCGTCAGTGTCTCCGGAAACACCATATATTTT.